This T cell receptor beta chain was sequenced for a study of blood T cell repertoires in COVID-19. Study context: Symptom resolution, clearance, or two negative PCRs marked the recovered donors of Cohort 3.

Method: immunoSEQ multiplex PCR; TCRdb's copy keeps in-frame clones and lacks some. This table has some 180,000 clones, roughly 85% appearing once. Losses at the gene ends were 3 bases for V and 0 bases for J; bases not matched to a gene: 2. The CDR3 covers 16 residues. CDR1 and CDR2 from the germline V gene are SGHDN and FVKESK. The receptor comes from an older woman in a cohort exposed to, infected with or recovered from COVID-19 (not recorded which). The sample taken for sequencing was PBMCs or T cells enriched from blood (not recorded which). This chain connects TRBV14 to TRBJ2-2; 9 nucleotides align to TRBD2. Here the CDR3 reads CASSQVAGANTGELFF. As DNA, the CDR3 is TGTGCCAGCAGCCAGGTAGCGGGGGCGAACACCGGGGAGCTGTTTTTT.